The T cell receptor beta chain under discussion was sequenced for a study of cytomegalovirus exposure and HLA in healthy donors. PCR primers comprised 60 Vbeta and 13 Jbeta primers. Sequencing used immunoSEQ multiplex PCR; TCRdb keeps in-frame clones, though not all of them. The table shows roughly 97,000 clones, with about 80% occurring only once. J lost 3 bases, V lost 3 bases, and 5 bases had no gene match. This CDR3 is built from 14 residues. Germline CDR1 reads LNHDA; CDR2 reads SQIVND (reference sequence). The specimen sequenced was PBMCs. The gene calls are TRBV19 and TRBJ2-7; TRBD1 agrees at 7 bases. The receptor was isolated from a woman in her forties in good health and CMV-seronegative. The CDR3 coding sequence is TGTGCCAGTAGTATGACCGGGACAGTCTACGAGCAGTACTTC. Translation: CASSMTGTVYEQYF.